Shown below are 27 T cell receptor beta chains from a single sample sequenced in a study of Ad26.COV2.S vaccination and SARS-CoV-2 variants. Using immunoSEQ multiplex PCR, the repertoire was profiled, and TCRdb retains in-frame clones only, with some absent. The table shows hundreds of thousands of clones, with approximately 92% occurring only once. Indicated treatment: some 20 received Ad26.COV2.S at low or high dose, single or two shots; several received placebo; per-sample allocation not given. The samples date from day 63 after the first vaccine or placebo injection. The source was peripheral blood, collected in a trial of Ad26.COV2.S vaccine versus placebo. These receptors were collected from a person between 18 and 65 years old who received the Ad26.COV2.S COVID-19 vaccine or a placebo.

The rearrangement joins TRBV3-1 (or the pseudogene TRBV3-2) to TRBJ2-7; no clear D. CDR3 length: 14 residues. Deletions cut 1 base from V and 5 bases from J, with 12 bases between. Germline V CDR1 and CDR2: LGHDT, YNNKEL (reference sequence). The CDR3 reads CASSQAPSSDEQYV. The CDR3 coding sequence is TGTGCCAGCAGCCAAGCCCCCAGCTCGGACGAGCAGTACGTC.

The V call is TRBV6-2 or TRBV6-3, the J call TRBJ1-1; D remains unclear. V dropped 3 bases and J dropped 1 base, with 15 bases sitting between them. CDR3 length: 16 amino acids. From germline, CDR1 is MNHEY and CDR2 SVGEGT. The CDR3 nucleotides read TGTGCCAGCAGTTATCATTTGCAGGAGGCGAACACTGAAGCTTTCTTT. Its protein product is CASSYHLQEANTEAFF.

DNA of the CDR3: TGTGCCAGCAGCCCCGACTGGGGGACCCAGTACTTC. Its translation is CASSPDWGTQYF. The J gene is TRBJ2-5, the V gene TRBV12-3 or TRBV12-4; D uncertain. Trimming stripped 6 bases from V and 7 bases from J, with 12 bases between. This CDR3 region has 12 residues.

This clone appeared a few times. The chain links TRBV28 to TRBJ1-5; D is uncertain. From germline, CDR1 is MDHEN and CDR2 SYDVKM. V lost 3 bases and J 6 bases, leaving 15 bases between the germline ends. The CDR3 has 15 amino acids. Written as DNA, the CDR3 is TGTGCCAGCAGTTTTCTGGCGCAGCCTGGTCAGCCCCAGCATTTT. Translating gives CASSFLAQPGQPQHF. Combining the CDR3 with reference TRBV28 and TRBJ1-5 gives the whole variable domain DVKVTQSSRYLVKRTGEKVFLECVQDMDHENMFWYRQDPGLGLRLIYFSYDVKMKEKGDIPEGYSVSREKKERFSLILESASTNQTSMYLCASSFLAQPGQPQHFGDGTRLSIL.

This clone was observed a handful of times. The chain links TRBV4-1 to TRBJ2-7; 9 bases are a match to TRBD1. Germline V gives CDR1 MGHRA, CDR2 YSYEKL. Unmatched junction bases numbered 11, after V lost 5 bases and J lost 6 bases. The CDR3 has 15 residues. This CDR3 reads CASSDPGQGASEQYV. CDR3 nucleotide sequence: TGCGCCAGCAGCGACCCGGGACAGGGAGCTAGCGAGCAGTACGTC.

This chain connects TRBV7-2 to TRBJ2-7; D may match TRBD1 or TRBD2 (5 bases each). The germline gives CDR1 SGHTA, CDR2 FQGNSA. The CDR3 runs to 15 residues. V lost 6 bases to trimming and J lost 3 bases, with 18 bases between them. CDR3 in DNA: TGTGCCAGCAGACTTACCAGGGTAGGAGGCTACGAGCAGTACTTC. Amino acid sequence: CASRLTRVGGYEQYF.

The chain carries TRBV6-5 and TRBJ1-5; 9 bases agree with TRBD1. The CDR3 spans 13 residues. Trimming removed 7 bases from V and 6 bases from J; junction bases left unmatched: 4. The germline V gene has CDR1 MNHEY and CDR2 SVGAGI. The DNA of the CDR3 is TGTGCCAGCACTGGACAGGGGATTCAGCCCCAGCATTTT. Translated: CASTGQGIQPQHF.

This chain connects TRBV2 to TRBJ1-1, with D possibly TRBD1 on 5 matching bases. CDR3 length: 13 residues. Per the germline V gene, CDR1 is SNHLY and CDR2 is FYNNEI. The V gene lost 5 bases and the J gene lost 8 bases, with 15 bases spanning the gap. The CDR3 is CASSSTRGSEAFF. The CDR3 DNA sequence: TGTGCCAGCAGTTCCACTAGGGGCTCGGAAGCTTTCTTT.

This clone was observed a few times. The J gene is TRBJ2-7, the V gene TRBV4-2; 7 positions agree with TRBD1. CDR1 is LGHNA, CDR2 YNFKEQ, per germline. The CDR3 length is 14 residues. With V trimmed by 5 bases and J by 9 bases, 13 bases remained unmatched. The CDR3 DNA reads as TGTGCCAGCAGCTACGACAGGGCTGAAGTAGGGCAGTACTTC. Translated, it gives CASSYDRAEVGQYF.

This chain connects TRBV6-2 or TRBV6-3 to TRBJ1-3, with 8 bases that match TRBD1. The germline CDR1 and CDR2 sequences are MNHEY and SVGEGT. Trimming removed 5 bases from V and 4 bases from J; junction bases left unmatched: 7. The CDR3 loop spans 15 amino acids. CDR3 DNA sequence: TGTGCCAGCAGTGCCTACCGGGACAGGGGAAACACCATATATTTT. The encoded protein is CASSAYRDRGNTIYF.

The chain couples TRBV28 to TRBJ1-4; no reliable D call. Trimming shortened V by 5 bases and J by 0 bases, and 10 bases separated the two germline ends. The CDR3 contains 15 residues. From germline, CDR1 is MDHEN and CDR2 SYDVKM. This CDR3 is CASSTRTATNEKLFF. CDR3 sequence (DNA): TGTGCCAGCAGTACAAGGACGGCAACTAATGAAAAACTGTTTTTT.

The genes are TRBV28 and TRBJ1-5; D ambiguous. The CDR3 is made up of 14 amino acids. The germline V and J ends were trimmed by 1 base and 1 base, with 5 bases remaining between them. Germline V gives CDR1 MDHEN, CDR2 SYDVKM. The CDR3 spells CASSLFGSNQPQHF. The CDR3 DNA is TGTGCCAGCAGTTTATTCGGCAGCAATCAGCCCCAGCATTTT.

The chain couples TRBV6-2 or TRBV6-3 to TRBJ2-3; TRBD2 is a possible D gene (6 bases). V dropped 2 bases and J dropped 2 bases, with 11 bases sitting between them. CDR1 and CDR2 (germline): MNHEY, SVGEGT. The CDR3 spans 15 residues. The CDR3 nucleotides read TGTGCCAGCAGTTACAGGGACTCTAACACAGATACGCAGTATTTT. Protein product: CASSYRDSNTDTQYF.

The rearrangement uses TRBV28 and TRBJ2-3, with 11 bases lining up with TRBD2. From germline, CDR1 is MDHEN and CDR2 SYDVKM. With V trimmed by 5 bases and J by 4 bases, 8 bases remained unmatched. The CDR3 consists of 16 residues. The CDR3, as DNA: TGTGCCAGCAGTCCCGGACTAGCGGGTTTGCCAGATACGCAGTATTTT. It is translated as CASSPGLAGLPDTQYF.

The chain joins TRBV5-6 to TRBJ2-5; D unclear. Trimming left V 0 bases short and J 5 bases short, with 8 bases between. Germline V gene lookup returns CDR1 SGHDT and CDR2 YYEEEE. This CDR3 region has 13 residues. Here the CDR3 reads CASSLDFRETQYF. The CDR3 DNA sequence: TGTGCCAGCAGCTTGGATTTTCGTGAGACCCAGTACTTC.

This CDR3 is CASSPTGMRGYSEKLFF. The CDR3 DNA reads TGTGCCAGTAGTCCTACAGGGATGAGGGGGTATAGTGAAAAACTGTTTTTT. J is TRBJ1-4 and V is TRBV19; D may be TRBD1 (6 bases). This CDR3 spans 17 amino acids. Germline V gives CDR1 LNHDA, CDR2 SQIVND (reference sequence). V was trimmed by 5 bases and J by 7 bases, leaving 23 bases between them.

This sequence joins TRBV5-1 and TRBJ2-1, with a tentative D call TRBD2 (7 bases). The CDR3 length is 17 residues. Germline lookup yields CDR1 SGHRS and CDR2 YFSETQ. The germline V and J ends were trimmed by 2 bases and 9 bases, with 24 bases remaining between them. As DNA, the CDR3 is TGCGCCAGCAGCTTCCCAATGGGGGGGCTCGGTCGTGGTGAGCAGTTCTTC. As protein: CASSFPMGGLGRGEQFF.

The V gene is TRBV7-8, the J gene TRBJ1-5, with a weak D call TRBD1 (5 bases). Germline lookup yields CDR1 SGHVS and CDR2 FQNEAQ. The CDR3 contains 15 residues. Trimming left V 3 bases short and J 6 bases short, with 15 bases between. The CDR3 spells CASSLGRGPGQPQHF. CDR3 coding DNA: TGTGCCAGCAGCTTGGGGCGGGGTCCTGGTCAGCCCCAGCATTTT. Together with reference TRBV7-8 and TRBJ1-5, the CDR3 gives the full variable domain: GAGVSQSPRYKVAKRGQDVALRCDPISGHVSLFWYQQALGQGPEFLTYFQNEAQLDKSGLPSDRFFAERPEGSVSTLKIQRTQQEDSAVYLCASSLGRGPGQPQHFGDGTRLSIL.

The rearrangement uses TRBV19 and TRBJ2-4, with D possibly TRBD2 on 5 matching bases. This CDR3 has 14 amino acids. The V and J ends lost 0 bases and 3 bases respectively, with 6 bases between them. CDR1 LNHDA and CDR2 SQIVND come from the germline V gene (reference sequence). CDR3 DNA sequence: TGTGCCAGTAGTATAGAGGCGGGCAAAAACATTCAGTACTTC. Protein product: CASSIEAGKNIQYF.

The count of this clone is one. The chain joins TRBV27 to TRBJ1-1, with TRBD1 matching 7 bases. After removal of 1 base from V and 4 bases from J, the junction contained 3 bases not matched to a gene. In germline, CDR1 is MNHEY, CDR2 SMNVEV (reference sequence). This CDR3 region has 14 residues. The CDR3 bases are TGTGCCAGCAGTTTATGGCAGGGGGTCACTGAAGCTTTCTTT. Translating gives CASSLWQGVTEAFF.

The J gene is TRBJ2-5, the V gene TRBV6-5; no reliable D call. The V gene's germline CDR1 is MNHEY and CDR2 SVGAGI. The V end lost 2 bases, the J end lost 12 bases, and 10 bases lay between the germline ends. The CDR3 totals 11 residues. The CDR3 loop is CASSYGTAEYF. The CDR3 coding sequence is TGTGCCAGCAGTTACGGTACAGCAGAGTACTTC.

The chain uses TRBV7-6 and TRBJ2-7, with D possibly TRBD2 on 7 matching bases. Trimming took 5 bases from V and 4 from J, leaving 15 bases between them. CDR3 length: 14 residues. Germline-derived CDR1 and CDR2 are SGHVS and FNYEAQ. CDR3 sequence reads: CASSRWGGRYEQYF. CDR3 DNA: TGTGCCAGCAGCCGTTGGGGGGGGCGATACGAGCAGTACTTC.

The genes are TRBV5-1 and TRBJ2-5; possible D gene TRBD2, 6 bases. The CDR3 runs 14 residues. CDR1 SGHRS and CDR2 YFSETQ come from the germline V gene. Trimming took off 6 bases at V and 5 bases at J, with 17 bases between the two ends. This CDR3 reads CASTPLVGGETQYF. In DNA form, the CDR3 reads TGCGCCAGCACTCCCCTGGTAGGAGGGGAGACCCAGTACTTC.

This sequence joins TRBV7-9 and TRBJ2-6; D is unresolved. V was trimmed by 5 bases and J by 2 bases, leaving 10 bases between them. This CDR3 comprises 15 residues. Germline V CDR1 and CDR2: SEHNR, FQNEAQ (reference sequence). The CDR3 bases are TGTGCCAGCAGCCCGCGGTTTGCTGGGGCCAACGTCCTGACTTTC. Residues: CASSPRFAGANVLTF.

The chain recombines TRBV19 with TRBJ2-7; no firm D call. The germline V and J ends were trimmed by 4 bases and 1 base, with 14 bases remaining between them. CDR3 length: 15 amino acids. The germline V gene has CDR1 LNHDA and CDR2 SQIVND (reference sequence). The CDR3 DNA reads TGTGCCAGTAGTACCCCGGTCCGCCCATCCTACGAGCAGTACTTC. Translation: CASSTPVRPSYEQYF.

J is TRBJ1-1 and V is TRBV28; no firm D call. V was shortened by 5 bases and J by 10 bases, with 11 bases between the two germline ends. The germline CDR1 and CDR2 sequences are MDHEN and SYDVKM. This CDR3 comprises 11 residues. CDR3 sequence reads: CASSGTSPAFF. CDR3 DNA sequence: TGTGCCAGCAGTGGAACGAGTCCAGCTTTCTTT.

The rearrangement uses TRBV5-1 and TRBJ2-1; perhaps TRBD1 as D (6 bases). The CDR3 runs 15 residues. Germline V gene data show CDR1 as SGHRS and CDR2 as YFSETQ. The V gene lost 2 bases and the J gene lost 0 bases, with 9 bases spanning the gap. The DNA for the CDR3 is TGCGCCAGCAGCTTCGACAGGAGCTCCTACAATGAGCAGTTCTTC. It is translated as CASSFDRSSYNEQFF.